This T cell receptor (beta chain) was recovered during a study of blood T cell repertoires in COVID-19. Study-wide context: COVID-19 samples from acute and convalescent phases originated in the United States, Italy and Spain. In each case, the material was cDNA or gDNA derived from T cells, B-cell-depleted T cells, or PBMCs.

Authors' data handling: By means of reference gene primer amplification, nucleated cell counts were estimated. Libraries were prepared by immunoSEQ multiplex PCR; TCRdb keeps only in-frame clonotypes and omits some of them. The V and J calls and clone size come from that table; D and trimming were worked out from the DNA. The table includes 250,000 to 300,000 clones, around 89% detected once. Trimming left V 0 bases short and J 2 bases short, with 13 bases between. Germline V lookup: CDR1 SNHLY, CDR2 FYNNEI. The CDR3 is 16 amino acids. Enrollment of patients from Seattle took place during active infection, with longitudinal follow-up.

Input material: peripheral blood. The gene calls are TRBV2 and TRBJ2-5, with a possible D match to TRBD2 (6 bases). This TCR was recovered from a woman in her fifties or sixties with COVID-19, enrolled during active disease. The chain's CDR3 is CASSEALLAGQETQYF. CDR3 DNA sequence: TGTGCCAGCAGTGAAGCGTTACTAGCAGGGCAAGAGACCCAGTACTTC.